This TCR beta chain is drawn from a study of T-cell reconstitution after alpha-beta-depleted transplantation in children. For TCRbeta, the library was prepared with unique molecular identifiers. TCRdb recomputed calls from the PCR reads with MiXCR, one row per CDR3 protein. The sample lists about 500,000 distinct CDR3 sequences, approximately 32% occurring once. CDR3 size: 16 residues. Germline V gene sequence: CDR1 SGHNT, CDR2 YYREEE (reference sequence). V dropped 1 base and J dropped 4; count of bases not matched to a gene: 4. V is TRBV5-4 and J is TRBJ2-3, with TRBD2 matching over 12 bases. This receptor was identified in a human donor who donated a stem cell graft to a child with aplastic anemia. This specimen was PBMCs from the stem cell graft donor, taken from the stem cell graft. CDR3 residues: CASSLSSGREADTQYF. CDR3 in DNA: TGTGCCAGCAGCTTGTCTAGCGGGAGGGAAGCAGATACGCAGTATTTT.